The 19 T cell receptor beta chains presented below share a single source sample, sequenced in a study of tumor-infiltrating lymphocytes in primary liver carcinoma. Extraction also yielded germline DNA, while blood RNA was obtained from unsorted whole blood. Total RNA amounting to around 540 ng was the source from which TCR beta cDNA was made with a constant-region primer. Researchers made the TCR beta libraries by running three nested multiplex PCR rounds with slightly modified ARM-PCR. The first two PCR rounds used TRBV1-TRBV30 primers with a Cbeta primer, 10 cycles each. TCRdb reprocessed the multiplex PCR reads via MiXCR and lists one record per CDR3 protein. The sample carries 250,000 to 400,000 distinct CDR3 sequences, about 62% recorded once. Material: peripheral blood. The receptors come from a man in his forties with primary liver carcinoma and hepatitis B virus infection.

This clonotype was observed a few times. This could be a read error, since a much larger clone is one nucleotide away. The J gene is TRBJ2-7, the V gene TRBV29-1; the match to TRBD1 covers 8 bases. V lost 5 bases and J lost 5; bases outside the gene matches: 5. The CDR3 sequence is 12 residues long. CDR1 is SQVTM, CDR2 ANQGSEA, per germline. The CDR3 here is CSVFGQGHEQYF. In nucleotides, the CDR3 is TGCAGCGTTTTCGGACAGGGCCACGAGCAGTACTTC.

Concerning this clonotype: A much larger clone lies a single base off, so this may be a read error. The chain employs TRBV4-1 and TRBJ1-2; D is unresolved. CDR3 length: 14 amino acids. V was shortened by 3 bases and J by 5 bases, with 13 bases between the two germline ends. Germline V gene sequence: CDR1 MGHRA, CDR2 YSYEKL. CDR3 residues: CASSQAGVGYGYTF. As DNA, the CDR3 is TGCGCCAGCAGCCAGGCCGGGGTCGGATATGGCTACACCTTC.

As concerns this clonotype: The conserved phenylalanine or tryptophan is not found at the CDR3 terminus, so this likely reflects a read error. V and J are TRBV11-1 and TRBJ2-1, with no clear D. The germline CDR1 and CDR2 sequences are SGHAT and FQDESV (reference sequence). There are 12 residues in the CDR3. The V and J ends lost 4 bases and 6 bases respectively, with 7 bases between them. The CDR3 protein is CASSSLSNEQFL. The CDR3 DNA is TGTGCCAGCAGCTCACTAAGCAATGAGCAGTTCTTA.

About this clonotype: Sequence at one end of the junction differs from germline and may be a read error. The chain couples TRBV11-2 to TRBJ2-1; maybe TRBD1 (5 bases). Per germline, CDR1 SGHAT and CDR2 FQNNGV. This CDR3 has 14 residues. As DNA, the CDR3 is TGTGTCAGCAGCTTAGTTTGTGGGGCGAATGAGCAGTTCTTC. Protein product: CVSSLVCGANEQFF.

This clonotype was seen more than once but under ten times. In nucleotides, the CDR3 is TGTGCCAGCAGCAGGACAGGGGACGGCATTCAGTACTTC. Translated: CASSRTGDGIQYF. The chain combines TRBV5-6 with TRBJ2-4; 9 bases are shared with TRBD1. Trimming took 4 bases from V and 9 from J; bases not matched to a gene: 5. The CDR3 runs 13 residues. The germline gives CDR1 SGHDT, CDR2 YYEEEE.

Of note for this clonotype: No conserved phenylalanine or tryptophan is present at the end of the CDR3, so a read error is the likely explanation. CDR3 DNA sequence: TGTGCCAGCTCGGGGACTAGCGGGAGGGATTTGTCCAATGAGCAGTTCCTC. It yields the protein CASSGTSGRDLSNEQFL. The chain employs TRBV7-9 and TRBJ2-1; 16 bases map to TRBD2. Germline-derived CDR1 and CDR2 are SEHNR and FQNEAQ (reference sequence). Trimming removed 8 bases from V and 6 bases from J; junction bases left unmatched: 10. The CDR3 consists of 17 residues.

Note on this clonotype: Mismatch with germline at one junction end may stem from a read error. This sequence joins TRBV11-2 and TRBJ1-1, with D uncertain. CDR1 is SGHAT, CDR2 FQNNGV, per germline. CDR3 size: 13 residues. The CDR3 coding sequence is TGTGGCAGCAACTTCCAGGAAAACACTGAAGCTTTCTTT. Its protein is CGSNFQENTEAFF.

This chain joins TRBV6-2 or TRBV6-3 and TRBJ2-1; D perhaps matches TRBD1 (7 bases). Germline assignment: CDR1 MNHEY and CDR2 SVGEGT. V was trimmed by 5 bases and J by 11 bases, leaving 22 bases between them. The CDR3 contains 15 residues. The CDR3 loop reads CASSHAPTGRNKQFF. The DNA of the CDR3 is TGTGCCAGCAGTCATGCTCCGACAGGGAGGAATAAGCAGTTCTTC.

The V and J genes are TRBV12-5 and TRBJ1-2; 9 bases map to TRBD1. CDR3 size: 16 residues. Germline CDR1 LGHNT, CDR2 FRNRAP. Unmatched junction bases numbered 10, after V lost 4 bases and J lost 4 bases. The CDR3 loop is CASGSLTGTGCYGYTF. CDR3 sequence (DNA): TGTGCTAGTGGTTCGCTTACCGGGACAGGGTGCTATGGCTACACCTTC.

V gene TRBV6-5 combines with J gene TRBJ2-7; a possible D gene is TRBD1 (6 bases). The CDR3 runs to 15 residues. Trimming took off 6 bases at V and 2 bases at J, with 17 bases between the two ends. Germline CDR1 and CDR2: MNHEY and SVGAGI. CDR3 in amino acids: CASSLDRQEAYEQYF. The CDR3 DNA is TGTGCCAGCAGCCTCGATCGACAGGAAGCCTACGAGCAGTACTTC.

Concerning this clonotype itself: The CDR3 does not close with the conserved phenylalanine or tryptophan, likely indicating a read error. The J gene is TRBJ2-1, the V gene TRBV10-2, with D perhaps assigned TRBD1 or TRBD2 (5 bases each). V was cut by 7 bases and J by 0 bases, with 10 bases left in between. CDR1 and CDR2 from the germline V gene are WSHSY and SAAADI. This CDR3 is built from 14 residues. CDR3 nucleotides: TGCGCCAGCACCCCGGGACCCTCCTACAATGAGCAGTTCATC. Protein: CASTPGPSYNEQFI.

The sample holds one count of this clonotype. An end of the junction does not agree with germline; a read error may underlie this. V gene TRBV11-1 combines with J gene TRBJ2-7; D might be TRBD1 (5 bases). This CDR3 region has 14 residues. Germline CDR1 is SGHAT and CDR2 is FQDESV (reference sequence). CDR3 loop: CASSLHRSSYEQYF. Written as DNA, the CDR3 is TGTGCCAGCAGCTTACACAGGAGCTCCTACGAACAGTACTTC.

This sequence joins TRBV6-5 and TRBJ2-5; D is possibly TRBD1 or TRBD2 (5 bases each). The CDR3 is 13 residues long. In germline, CDR1 is MNHEY, CDR2 SVGAGI. Deletions cut 11 bases from V and 12 bases from J, with 25 bases between. CDR3 residues: CAPPGLYQETKYF. Here the CDR3 DNA reads TGTGCCCCCCCGGGGCTGTACCAAGAGACTAAGTACTTC.

Notes on this clonotype: A read error is possible here, since a much larger clone lies one base away. The CDR3 loop is CASSLGRRSGANVLAF. The CDR3 DNA sequence: TGTGCCAGCAGCCTGGGACGGCGCTCTGGGGCCAACGTCCTGGCTTTC. The genes are TRBV13 and TRBJ2-6; D may correspond to TRBD1 or TRBD2 (5 bases each). The CDR3 spans 16 residues. Germline CDR1 PRHDT, CDR2 FYEKMQ (reference sequence).

The chain joins TRBV11-2 to TRBJ1-1, with D unresolved. The CDR3 runs 13 residues. Looked up from germline, CDR1 is SGHAT and CDR2 is FQNNGV. Trimming removed 11 bases at V and 1 base at J, with 14 bases between. The CDR3 spells CAGGLTENTEAFF. In nucleotides, the CDR3 is TGTGCCGGCGGCTTAACGGAGAACACTGAAGCTTTCTTT.

The chain links TRBV5-1 to TRBJ2-7; no clear D gene. Germline lookup yields CDR1 SGHRS and CDR2 YFSETQ. The CDR3 is made up of 15 amino acids. With 3 bases removed from V and 7 bases from J, the gap between germline ends came to 20 bases. CDR3: CASSSVADLIQEQYF. The CDR3 bases are TGCGCCAGCAGCTCCGTCGCGGACCTTATACAGGAGCAGTACTTC. Looking up the rest from reference TRBV5-1 and TRBJ2-7 gives the full variable domain: KAGVTQTPRYLIKTRGQQVTLSCSPISGHRSVSWYQQTPGQGLQFLFEYFSETQRNKGNFPGRFSGRQFSNSRSEMNVSTLELGDSALYLCASSSVADLIQEQYFGPGTRLTVT.

This clonotype occurred many times. The chain recombines TRBV6-5 with TRBJ2-1, with 10 bases matching TRBD1. Per germline, CDR1 MNHEY and CDR2 SVGAGI. V lost 6 bases and J lost 6; bases outside the gene matches: 2. The CDR3 has 13 residues. The CDR3, as DNA: TGTGCCAGCAGCCGGACAGGGGGCAATGAGCAGTTCTTC. Protein product: CASSRTGGNEQFF.

A note on this clonotype: This may stem from a read error, because a much larger clone lies one nucleotide away. V is TRBV11-2 and J is TRBJ2-2; possible D gene TRBD2, 6 bases. V lost 3 bases and J lost 4, with 12 bases in between. The germline CDR1 and CDR2 sequences are SGHAT and FQNNGV. The CDR3 runs to 15 residues. CDR3 DNA: TGTGCCAGCAGCTTGGGGGGTGGCGGCACCGGGGAGCTGTTTTTT. It codes for CASSLGGGGTGELFF.

This clonotype appeared a few times. One base away lies a much larger clone, so this may be a sequencing read error. The V gene is TRBV4-3, the J gene TRBJ2-1, with 8 bases aligning to TRBD2. The germline V gene encodes CDR1 LGHNA and CDR2 YSLEER. The length of the CDR3 is 18 residues. The trim removed 3 bases at V and 2 bases at J, leaving 12 bases unmatched. CDR3 nucleotides: TGCGCCAGCAGCCATGATTACCCCGGGGGGGTCGCCTACAATGAGCAGTTCTTC. Protein: CASSHDYPGGVAYNEQFF.